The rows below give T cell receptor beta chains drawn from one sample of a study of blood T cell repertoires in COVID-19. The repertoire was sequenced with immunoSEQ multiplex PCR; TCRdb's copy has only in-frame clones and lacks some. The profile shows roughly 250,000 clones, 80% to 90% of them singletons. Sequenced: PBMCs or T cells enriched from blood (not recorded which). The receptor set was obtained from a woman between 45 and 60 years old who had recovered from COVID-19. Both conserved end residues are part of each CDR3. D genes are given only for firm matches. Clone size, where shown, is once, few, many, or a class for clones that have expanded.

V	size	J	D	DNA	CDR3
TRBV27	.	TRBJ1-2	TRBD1	TGTGCCAGCGGGCCCAGGGGGCTCTTTGGTGGCTACACCTTC	CASGPRGLFGGYTF
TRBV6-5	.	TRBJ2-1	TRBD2	TGTGCCAGCAGTTACACCGGGGGGTTGGGTGCTGAGCAGTTCTTC	CASSYTGGLGAEQFF
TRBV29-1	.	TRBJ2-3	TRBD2	TGCAGCGCCGTTCTAGCGGAGATCACAGATACGCAGTATTTT	CSAVLAEITDTQYF
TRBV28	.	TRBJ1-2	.	TGTGCCAACAGAGGGGTTCTTGGCTACACCTTC	CANRGVLGYTF
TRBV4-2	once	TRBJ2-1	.	TGTGCCAGCAGCCGCTTTCGGAGGGAGCAGTTCTTC	CASSRFRREQFF
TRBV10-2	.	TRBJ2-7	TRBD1	TGCGCCAGCAGTGAGCCGATGACAGGGTCCCACGAGCAGTACTTC	CASSEPMTGSHEQYF
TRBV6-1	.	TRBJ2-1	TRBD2	TGTGCCAGCAGTGAAGGTCGACTAGCGGACTACAATGAGCAGTTCTTC	CASSEGRLADYNEQFF
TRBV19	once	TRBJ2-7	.	TGTGCCAGTAGGCGCTGGGGCGCGGCGAACGAGCAGTACTTC	CASRRWGAANEQYF
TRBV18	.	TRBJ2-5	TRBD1	TGTGCCAGCTCACGTGACAGGGGTGAGACCCAGTACTTC	CASSRDRGETQYF
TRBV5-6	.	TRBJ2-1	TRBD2	TGTGCCAGCAGCTTGGGGGGGACTAGCGGGAGGGACCCCTACAATGAGCAGTTCTTC	CASSLGGTSGRDPYNEQFF
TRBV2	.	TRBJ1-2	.	TGTGCCAGCACTCAACAGGGCAGCTATGGCTACACCTTC	CASTQQGSYGYTF
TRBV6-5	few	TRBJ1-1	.	TGTGCCAGCAGTTACTCCCCGGGACTCTGGAACACTGAAGCTTTCTTT	CASSYSPGLWNTEAFF
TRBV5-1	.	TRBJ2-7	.	TGCGCCAGCAGCCGGTCCCCGAGGGAGACCTACGAGCAGTACTTC	CASSRSPRETYEQYF
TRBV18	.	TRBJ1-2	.	TGTGCCAGCTCACCTTCGGACAGTCGGGGCTACACCTTC	CASSPSDSRGYTF
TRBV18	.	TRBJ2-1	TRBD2	TGTGCCAGCTCACCACAGGGACTAGCGGCGAGCTCCTACAATGAGCAGTTCTTC	CASSPQGLAASSYNEQFF
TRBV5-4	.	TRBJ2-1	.	TGTGCCAGCTTCGGCAGGGCCTACAATGAGCAGTTCTTC	CASFGRAYNEQFF
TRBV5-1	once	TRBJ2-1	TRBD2	TGCGCCAGCGGCCAATTCCTAGCGGTTTTCAATGAGCAGTTCTTC	CASGQFLAVFNEQFF
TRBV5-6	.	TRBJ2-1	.	TGTGCCAGCAGCTCGTTTGCCAGCGGCTATTACAATGAGCAGTTCTTC	CASSSFASGYYNEQFF
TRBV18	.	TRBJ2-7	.	TGTGCCAGCTCACGACTAGTCGAGTACGAGCAGTACTTC	CASSRLVEYEQYF
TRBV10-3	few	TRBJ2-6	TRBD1	TGTGCCATCAGTAAACAGGGGGCGGGGTCTGGGGCCAACGTCCTGACTTTC	CAISKQGAGSGANVLTF
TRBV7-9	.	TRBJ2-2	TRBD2	TGTGCCACACCCTCTCTAGCGGGAGCCGTCACCGGGGAGCTGTTTTTT	CATPSLAGAVTGELFF
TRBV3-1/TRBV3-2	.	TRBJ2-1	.	TGTGCCAGCAGCCCTTGGCGCGGGGTCTACAATGAGCAGTTCTTC	CASSPWRGVYNEQFF
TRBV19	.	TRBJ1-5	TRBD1	TGTGCCAGTAGTATACCACAGGGGGCTCATCAGCCCCAGCATTTT	CASSIPQGAHQPQHF
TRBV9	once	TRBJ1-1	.	TGTGCCAGCAGCCTCGGCGGGAGTAACACTGAAGCTTTCTTT	CASSLGGSNTEAFF
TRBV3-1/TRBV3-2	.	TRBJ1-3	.	TGTGCCAGCAGCCAAGACCCGGGTGGAAACACCATATATTTT	CASSQDPGGNTIYF
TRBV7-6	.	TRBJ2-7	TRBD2	TGTGCCAGCAGCCCTCTAGCGGGAGAGGGAACCTACGAGCAGTACTTC	CASSPLAGEGTYEQYF
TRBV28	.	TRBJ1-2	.	TGTGCCACCACGGGGGGGGACGTTTTTGGCTACACCTTC	CATTGGDVFGYTF
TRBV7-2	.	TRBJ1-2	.	TGTGCCAGCAGCTCGACAGGAAACTATGGCTACACCTTC	CASSSTGNYGYTF
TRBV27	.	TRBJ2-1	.	TGTGCCAGCAGTTTAGACTCTACTACCTACAATGAGCAGTTCTTC	CASSLDSTTYNEQFF
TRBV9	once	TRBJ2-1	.	TGTGCCAGCAGCCGGGACAGGGTAGGTAGCGGGAGCCACAATGAGCAGTTCTTC	CASSRDRVGSGSHNEQFF